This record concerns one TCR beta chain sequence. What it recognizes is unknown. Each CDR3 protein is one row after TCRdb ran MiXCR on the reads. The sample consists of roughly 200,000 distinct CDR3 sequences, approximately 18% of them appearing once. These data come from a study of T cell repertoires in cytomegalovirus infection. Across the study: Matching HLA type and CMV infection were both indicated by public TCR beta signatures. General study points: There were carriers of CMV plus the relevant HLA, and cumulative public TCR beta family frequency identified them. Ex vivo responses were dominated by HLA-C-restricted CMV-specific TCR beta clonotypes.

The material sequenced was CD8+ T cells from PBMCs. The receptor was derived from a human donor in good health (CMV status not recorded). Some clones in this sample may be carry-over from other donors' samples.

DNA of the CDR3: TGTGCCAGCAGTTACGGGCCAGGATCTGGGGCCAACGTCCTGACTTTC. This gives the protein CASSYGPGSGANVLTF. The rearrangement uses TRBV6-5 and TRBJ2-6; no clear D. CDR3 length: 16 amino acids. Germline assignment: CDR1 MNHEY and CDR2 SVGAGI. Trimming removed 2 bases from V and 1 base from J, with 9 bases in between.